Listed here are 25 T cell receptor beta chains from one sample, sequenced in a study of breast tumors, draining lymph nodes, adjacent tissues. Samples came from axillary lymph nodes draining the breast cancer. TCRdb analysed the multiplex PCR reads with MiXCR anew, one entry per CDR3 protein. The sample lists approximately 140,000 distinct CDR3 sequences; 30% to 35% were seen once. The specimen was axillary lymph node tissue. The receptors were gathered from a female donor with breast cancer. Some clones in this sample may be carry-over from other donors' samples.

This clonotype was observed many times. V usage is TRBV10-3 and J usage is TRBJ1-2; 8 bases map to TRBD1. Germline lookup yields CDR1 ENHRY and CDR2 SYGVKD. Trimming took 10 bases from V and 8 from J; bases not matched to a gene: 12. This CDR3 has 13 amino acids. The CDR3 sequence is CATNRQGSEGYTF. In DNA form, the CDR3 reads TGTGCCACCAATCGACAGGGGTCAGAGGGCTACACCTTC.

This clonotype was observed a few times. The chain recombines TRBV30 with TRBJ1-1; D is undetermined. Per germline, CDR1 GTSNPN and CDR2 SVGIG (reference sequence). This CDR3 spans 13 amino acids. Trimming pared 0 bases from V and 0 bases from J, leaving 5 bases between. The CDR3 here is CAWSVRLNTEAFF. CDR3 DNA: TGTGCCTGGAGTGTACGACTGAACACTGAAGCTTTCTTT.

At least ten counts were recorded for this clonotype. The DNA of the CDR3 is TGTGCCAGCAGTCCTCGACGAGGGGGCAGGGAGACCCAGTACTTC. Translated, it gives CASSPRRGGRETQYF. This chain joins TRBV6-5 and TRBJ2-5; 7 bases are a match to TRBD1. This CDR3 spans 15 amino acids. V was pared by 5 bases and J by 5 bases, with 11 bases of the junction left unmatched. Looked up from germline, CDR1 is MNHEY and CDR2 is SVGAGI.

This clonotype showed up just a few times. The CDR3 reads CASSHGGTGQETQYF. The CDR3 DNA follows: TGTGCCAGCAGTCACGGAGGGACAGGACAAGAGACCCAGTACTTC. V usage is TRBV6-2 or TRBV6-3 and J usage is TRBJ2-5; TRBD1 matches 8 bases. This CDR3 region has 15 residues. Germline V CDR1 and CDR2: MNHEY, SVGEGT. J lost 2 bases, V lost 5 bases, and 7 bases had no gene match.

As for this clonotype: A much bigger clone sits one base away, suggesting this may be a read error. The final CDR3 position lacks the conserved phenylalanine or tryptophan, pointing to a likely read error. The rearrangement uses TRBV7-3 and TRBJ2-1; no reliable D call. Looked up from germline, CDR1 is SGHTA and CDR2 is FQGTGA. This CDR3 has 14 amino acids. V lost 5 bases, J lost 4 bases, and 12 bases lay in between. CDR3 DNA: TGTGCCAGCAGCGAAACCGGCTCTTACAATGAGCAGTTCCTC. Protein product: CASSETGSYNEQFL.

As concerns this clonotype: No DNA is shown, since the ends of the CDR3 on it are uncertain; the CDR3 is the one TCRdb lists. The chain employs TRBV20-1 and TRBJ2-5. Ends included, the CDR3 has 21 residues. Germline V gene sequence: CDR1 DFQATT, CDR2 SNEGSKA (reference sequence). CDR3 loop: CSATRLAAYGYTFGPQETQYF.

This clonotype has at least ten counts. The chain employs TRBV7-6 and TRBJ1-3; D possibly corresponds to TRBD1 (6 bases). The germline CDR1 and CDR2 sequences are SGHVS and FNYEAQ. This CDR3 has 16 residues. Trimming took off 2 bases at V and 0 bases at J, with 11 bases between the two ends. In DNA form, the CDR3 reads TGTGCCAGCAGCTTACCAGGGGAGAGCTCTGGAAACACCATATATTTT. Translating it yields CASSLPGESSGNTIYF.

The genes are TRBV4-1 and TRBJ1-2, with D unclear. The V end lost 0 bases, the J end lost 6 bases, and 14 bases lay between the germline ends. Germline CDR1 MGHRA, CDR2 YSYEKL. The CDR3 is 15 residues long. As DNA, the CDR3 is TGCGCCAGCAGCCAAGAACCAGCGATCGGAAATGGCTACACCTTC. This encodes CASSQEPAIGNGYTF.

This clonotype was recorded at least ten times. One end of the junction does not line up with germline, which may come from a read error. The chain couples TRBV7-7 to TRBJ2-1, with D possibly matching TRBD1 (5 bases). Per germline, CDR1 SSHAT and CDR2 FNYEAQ (reference sequence). This CDR3 spans 14 amino acids. CDR3 nucleotides: TGTGCTAGCAGCTTAGGATTTGGGGCAAATGAGCAGTTCTTC. It yields the protein CASSLGFGANEQFF. The variable domain in full, with the rest retrieved from reference TRBV7-7 and TRBJ2-1, is GAGVSQSPRYKVTKRGQDVTLRCDPISSHATLYWYQQALGQGPEFLTYFNYEAQPDKSGLPSDRFSAERPEGSISTLTIQRTEQRDSAMYRCASSLGFGANEQFFGPGTRLTVL.

This clonotype was counted many times. The rearrangement links TRBV20-1 to TRBJ1-5; TRBD1 is a possible D gene (5 bases). Germline V gene sequence: CDR1 DFQATT, CDR2 SNEGSKA (reference sequence). The V gene lost 4 bases and the J gene lost 4 bases, with 17 bases spanning the gap. The CDR3 contains 15 residues. Here the CDR3 DNA reads TGCAGTGCTATATCTCCGGGGGTCGCAAATCAGCCCCAGCATTTT. This sequence encodes CSAISPGVANQPQHF.

This clonotype occurred many times. This rearrangement joins TRBV7-8 to TRBJ1-6; the D is unclear. Deletions cut 3 bases from V and 1 base from J, with 16 bases between. The CDR3 is 18 residues long. Germline CDR1 and CDR2: SGHVS and FQNEAQ. The CDR3 region is CASSFGVGGESYNSPLHF. The CDR3 DNA sequence: TGTGCCAGCAGCTTTGGGGTCGGCGGGGAATCCTATAATTCACCCCTCCACTTT.

This clonotype was seen a single time. The chain joins TRBV28 to TRBJ2-1; 8 bases are a match to TRBD1. This CDR3 comprises 17 residues. The germline CDR1 and CDR2 sequences are MDHEN and SYDVKM. V shed 3 bases, J shed 10 bases, and the junction held 17 bases outside the gene matches. CDR3 protein: CASSLSQHRGEKREQFF. As DNA, the CDR3 is TGTGCCAGCAGTTTGTCCCAGCACAGGGGGGAGAAGCGGGAGCAGTTCTTC.

Concerning this clonotype itself: The conserved phenylalanine or tryptophan is not found at the CDR3 terminus, so this likely reflects a read error. No DNA is shown, since the ends of the CDR3 on it are uncertain; the CDR3 is the one TCRdb lists. The chain combines TRBV6-5 with TRBJ1-6; the D call of TRBD1 is as the table states it, not checked on the DNA. Germline values: CDR1 MNHEY, CDR2 SVGAGI. The CDR3 contains 13 residues when both ends are counted. The CDR3 here is CASSWDSNSPPHS.

Note on this clonotype: At one end the junction does not follow the germline gene, possibly because of a read error. This chain links TRBV5-1 with TRBJ2-7; D is ambiguous. CDR1 and CDR2 from the germline V gene are SGHRS and YFSETQ. The CDR3 sequence is 13 residues long. The CDR3 reads CASSLDGTYDQYF. In DNA, the CDR3 is TGCGCCAGCAGCTTGGACGGCACCTACGACCAGTACTTC.

This chain uses TRBV6-2 or TRBV6-3 with TRBJ1-5, with no clear D. V lost 2 bases and J lost 7, with 18 bases in between. There are 16 residues in the CDR3. Germline loops: CDR1 MNHEY, CDR2 SVGEGT. In nucleotides, the CDR3 is TGTGCCAGCAGTTACCAAGGTAGGGTTGGGTTACAGCCCCAGCATTTT. It is translated as CASSYQGRVGLQPQHF.

At least ten counts were recorded for this clonotype. The chain joins TRBV27 to TRBJ2-3; weak D call: TRBD2 (5 bases). The ends were cut back, 10 bases at V and 6 bases at J, with 11 bases in the middle. Germline CDR1 reads MNHEY; CDR2 reads SMNVEV (reference sequence). This CDR3 is built from 11 residues. CDR3 protein: CAIWTRDTQYF. The CDR3 coding sequence is TGTGCCATCTGGACTCGGGATACGCAGTATTTT.

This clonotype has ten or more counts. The chain carries TRBV4-3 and TRBJ2-4; TRBD2 matches at 13 bases. This CDR3 is 19 amino acids long. Unmatched junction bases numbered 8, after V lost 3 bases and J lost 0 bases. Germline CDR1 LGHNA, CDR2 YSLEER. The CDR3 spells CASSQLTSGGTLAKNIQYF. The CDR3 DNA sequence: TGCGCCAGCAGCCAGCTGACTAGCGGGGGGACCCTAGCCAAAAACATTCAGTACTTC.

In this sample, this clonotype turned up many times. The chain combines TRBV3-1 with TRBJ2-7; D unresolved. Deletions cut 1 base from V and 1 base from J, with 11 bases between. The CDR3 contains 15 residues. Germline values: CDR1 LGHDT, CDR2 YNNKEL (reference sequence). Here the CDR3 reads CASSQGLHPSYEQYF. CDR3 in DNA: TGTGCCAGCAGCCAAGGGCTACACCCGTCCTACGAGCAGTACTTC.

This clonotype was observed many times. The chain combines TRBV5-1 with TRBJ1-3; possible D gene TRBD1, 6 bases. Deletions cut 4 bases from V and 1 base from J, with 12 bases between. CDR1 SGHRS and CDR2 YFSETQ come from the germline V gene. This CDR3 comprises 15 residues. The chain's CDR3 is CASSEQQGSGNTIYF. The DNA of the CDR3 is TGCGCCAGCAGCGAGCAACAGGGTTCTGGAAACACCATATATTTT.

This clonotype was observed at least ten times. The rearrangement uses TRBV19 and TRBJ1-2, with D perhaps matching TRBD1 (6 bases). This CDR3 is 13 amino acids long. Per germline, CDR1 LNHDA and CDR2 SQIVND (reference sequence). The V gene lost 5 bases and the J gene lost 7 bases, with 14 bases spanning the gap. CDR3 in amino acids: CASSGGRVAGYTF. The CDR3 DNA follows: TGTGCCAGTAGTGGGGGGCGAGTTGCTGGCTACACCTTC.

This clonotype was recorded at least ten times. The genes are TRBV20-1 and TRBJ1-4; D gene uncertain. CDR3 length: 13 residues. Germline CDR1 DFQATT, CDR2 SNEGSKA (reference sequence). V was clipped by 6 bases and J by 0 bases, with 8 bases between them. The CDR3 DNA reads TGCAGTGCACTGGGTTCAACTAATGAAAAACTGTTTTTT. Translating it yields CSALGSTNEKLFF.

The rearrangement links TRBV12-3 or TRBV12-4 to TRBJ1-2; TRBD1 agrees at 11 bases. V shed 1 base and J 4 bases; nucleotides not matched to a gene: 2. The CDR3 totals 15 residues. The CDR3 bases are TGTGCCAGCAGTTTAGACGGGACAGGGGGCTATGGCTACACCTTC. Its protein is CASSLDGTGGYGYTF.

On this clonotype itself: This may arise from a read error, as a much more abundant clone is one base away. The chain uses TRBV6-5 and TRBJ2-1, with 7 bases matching TRBD2. This CDR3 has 13 amino acids. Trimming removed 6 bases from V and 9 bases from J; junction bases left unmatched: 8. Per the germline V gene, CDR1 is MNHEY and CDR2 is SVGAGI. The CDR3 DNA reads TGTGCCAGCAGGCACAGCGGGAACAGTGAGCAGTTCTTC. Translating gives CASRHSGNSEQFF.

Comments on this clonotype: It may be a read error: a sequence one base away is much more abundant. This sequence joins TRBV2 and TRBJ1-5, with 10 bases aligning to TRBD1. Per the germline V gene, CDR1 is SNHLY and CDR2 is FYNNEI. This CDR3 has 20 residues. CDR3 in DNA: TGTGCCAGCAGTCAAATACGGGACAGGGGTTTCATTGATAGCAATCACCCCCAGCATTTT. Encoded protein: CASSQIRDRGFIDSNHPQHF.

This clonotype was detected many times. The gene calls are TRBV5-1 and TRBJ2-7; D is perhaps TRBD1 (6 bases). In germline, CDR1 is SGHRS, CDR2 YFSETQ. The CDR3 length is 15 residues. Trimming stripped 0 bases from V and 5 bases from J, with 15 bases between. DNA for the CDR3: TGCGCCAGCAGCTTGGGACAGGCTATTGGCGACGAGCAGTACTTC. This codes for CASSLGQAIGDEQYF.